This T cell receptor beta chain was identified during a study of T cells in narcolepsy. Study summary: Enrolled donors included narcolepsy type 1 or type 2 patients and healthy controls. Study-wide results and limits: No autoreactive T cell clone sequences appeared in some memory CD4+ repertoires. Autoreactive clonotypes reportedly recurred in blood of same and different patients, not controls. Same-patient CSF and blood CD4+ T cell clonotypes included HCRT-specific and TRIB2-specific autoreactive ones.

Repertoires were generated with immunoSEQ multiplex PCR, while TCRdb's copy carries only in-frame clones and drops some. The table lists tens of thousands of clones, more than 70% of them singletons, with less than 1.5% in the top ten. V lost 5 bases, J lost 3 bases, and 17 bases lay in between. Germline CDR1 and CDR2: LGHNT and FRNRAP. The CDR3 is 15 residues long. As for this clone: As yet, its antigen is unknown.

The source of this sequence is a human donor with narcolepsy. J is TRBJ2-7 and V is TRBV12-5, with D perhaps assigned TRBD1 or TRBD2 (6 bases each). What was sequenced was CD45RA- memory CD4+ T cells from PBMCs. CDR3 residues: CASGLEGGQIYEQYF. In DNA form, the CDR3 reads TGTGCTAGTGGTCTGGAGGGGGGACAAATCTACGAGCAGTACTTC.